This TCR beta chain was captured by sequencing in a study of blood T cell repertoires in COVID-19. Across the whole study: Spain, Italy and the United States supplied samples that represented acute and convalescent COVID-19.

Per the germline V gene, CDR1 is MRHNA and CDR2 is SNTAGT. This CDR3 has 14 amino acids. After removal of 3 bases from V and 3 bases from J, the junction contained 0 bases not matched to a gene. Sequencing used immunoSEQ multiplex PCR; TCRdb keeps in-frame clones, though not all of them. In the table there are some 130,000 clones, around 89% of which are singletons. J is TRBJ2-3 and V is TRBV6-4; 10 bases match TRBD2. This sequence was found in a man aged 45-65 years with acute or convalescent COVID-19. Material for sequencing was peripheral blood. DNA of the CDR3: TGTGCCAGCAGTGATAGCGGGGGGACAGATACGCAGTATTTT. Its protein product is CASSDSGGTDTQYF.